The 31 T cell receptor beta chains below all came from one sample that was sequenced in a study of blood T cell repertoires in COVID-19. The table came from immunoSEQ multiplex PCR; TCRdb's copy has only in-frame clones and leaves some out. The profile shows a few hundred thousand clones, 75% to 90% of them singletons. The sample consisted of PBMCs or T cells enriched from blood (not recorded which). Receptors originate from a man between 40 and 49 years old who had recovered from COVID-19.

As DNA, the CDR3 is TGTGCCAGAGGCACCAAGGGGGAATATGGCTACACCTTC. Amino acid sequence: CARGTKGEYGYTF. The chain couples TRBV30 to TRBJ1-2; D possibly corresponds to TRBD1 (6 bases). Per the germline V gene, CDR1 is GTSNPN and CDR2 is SVGIG (reference sequence). This CDR3 spans 13 amino acids. Trimming took off 8 bases at V and 5 bases at J, with 18 bases between the two ends.

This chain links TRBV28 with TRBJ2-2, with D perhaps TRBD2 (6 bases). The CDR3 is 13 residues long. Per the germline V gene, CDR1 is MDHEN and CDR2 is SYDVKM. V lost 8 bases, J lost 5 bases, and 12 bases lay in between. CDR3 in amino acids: CASGGFGTGELFF. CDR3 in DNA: TGTGCCAGCGGGGGGTTTGGAACCGGGGAGCTGTTTTTT.

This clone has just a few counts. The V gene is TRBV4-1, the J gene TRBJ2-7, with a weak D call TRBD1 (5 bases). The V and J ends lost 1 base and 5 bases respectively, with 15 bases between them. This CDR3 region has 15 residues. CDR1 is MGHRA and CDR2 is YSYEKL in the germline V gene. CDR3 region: CASSQAAGNFDEQYF. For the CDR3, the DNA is TGCGCCAGCAGCCAAGCGGCAGGGAATTTTGACGAGCAGTACTTC.

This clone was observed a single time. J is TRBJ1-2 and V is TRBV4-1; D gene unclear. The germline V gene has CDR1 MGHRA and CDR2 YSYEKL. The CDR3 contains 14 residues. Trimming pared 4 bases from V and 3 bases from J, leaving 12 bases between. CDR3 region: CASSLQPQDYGYTF. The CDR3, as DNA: TGCGCCAGCAGCCTCCAACCCCAGGACTATGGCTACACCTTC.

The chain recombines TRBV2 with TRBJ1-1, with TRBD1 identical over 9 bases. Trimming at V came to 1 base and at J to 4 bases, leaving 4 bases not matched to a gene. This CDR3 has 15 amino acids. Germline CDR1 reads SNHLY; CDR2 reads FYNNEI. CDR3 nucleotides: TGTGCCAGCAGTGAAGGACAGGGGGTTGGCACTGAAGCTTTCTTT. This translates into CASSEGQGVGTEAFF.

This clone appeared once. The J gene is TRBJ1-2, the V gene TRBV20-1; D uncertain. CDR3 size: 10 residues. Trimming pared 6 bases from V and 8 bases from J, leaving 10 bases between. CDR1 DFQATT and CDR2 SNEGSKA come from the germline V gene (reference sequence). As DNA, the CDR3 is TGCAGTGCCTCAGCGGAGGGCTACACCTTC. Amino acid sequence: CSASAEGYTF.

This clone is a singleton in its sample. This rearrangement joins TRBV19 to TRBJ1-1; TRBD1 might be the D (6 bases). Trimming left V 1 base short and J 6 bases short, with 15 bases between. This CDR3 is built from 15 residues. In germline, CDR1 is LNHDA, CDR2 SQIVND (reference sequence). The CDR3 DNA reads TGTGCCAGTAGTATAGCTTCAACAGGGAGCCCTGAAGCTTTCTTT. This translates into CASSIASTGSPEAFF.

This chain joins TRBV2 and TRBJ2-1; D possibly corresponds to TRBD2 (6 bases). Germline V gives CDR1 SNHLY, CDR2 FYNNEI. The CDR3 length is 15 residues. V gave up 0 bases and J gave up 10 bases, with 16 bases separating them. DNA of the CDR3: TGTGCCAGCAGTGAAGCGCTTCGGGGGAGGAGCGAGCAGTTCTTC. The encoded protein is CASSEALRGRSEQFF.

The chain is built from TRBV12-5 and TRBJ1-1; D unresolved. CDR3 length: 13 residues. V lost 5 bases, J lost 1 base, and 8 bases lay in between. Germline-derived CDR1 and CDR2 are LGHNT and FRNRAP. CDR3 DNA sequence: TGTGCTAGTGGTATAACAGAGAACACTGAAGCTTTCTTT. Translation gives CASGITENTEAFF. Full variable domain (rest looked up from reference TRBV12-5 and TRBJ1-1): DARVTQTPRHKVTEMGQEVTMRCQPILGHNTVFWYRQTMMQGLELLAYFRNRAPLDDSGMPKDRFSAEMPDATLATLKIQPSEPRDSAVYFCASGITENTEAFFGQGTRLTVV.

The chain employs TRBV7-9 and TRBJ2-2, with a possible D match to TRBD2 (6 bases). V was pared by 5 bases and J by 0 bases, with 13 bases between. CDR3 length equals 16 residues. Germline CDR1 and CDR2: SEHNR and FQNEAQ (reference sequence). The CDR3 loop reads CASSPFWGANTGELFF. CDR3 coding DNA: TGTGCCAGCAGCCCATTTTGGGGGGCGAACACCGGGGAGCTGTTTTTT.

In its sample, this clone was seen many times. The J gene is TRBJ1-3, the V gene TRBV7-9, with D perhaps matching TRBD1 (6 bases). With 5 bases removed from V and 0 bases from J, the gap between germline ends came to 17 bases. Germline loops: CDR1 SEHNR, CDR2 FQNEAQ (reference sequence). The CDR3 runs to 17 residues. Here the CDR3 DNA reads TGTGCCAGCAGCCCCCCCACAGGGCTATCCTCTGGAAACACCATATATTTT. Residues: CASSPPTGLSSGNTIYF.

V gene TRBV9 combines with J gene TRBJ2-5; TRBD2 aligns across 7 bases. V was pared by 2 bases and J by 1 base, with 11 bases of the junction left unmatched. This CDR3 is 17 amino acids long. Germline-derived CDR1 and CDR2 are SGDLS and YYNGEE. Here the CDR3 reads CASSVSPRREGQETQYF. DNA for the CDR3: TGTGCCAGCAGCGTCAGCCCGAGGAGGGAGGGCCAAGAGACCCAGTACTTC.

The CDR3 spells CASSKNSGGSYNEQFF. CDR3 coding DNA: TGTGCCAGCAGCAAAAATAGCGGGGGGTCCTACAATGAGCAGTTCTTC. The J gene is TRBJ2-1, the V gene TRBV7-8; 10 bases fit TRBD2. This CDR3 has 16 amino acids. Germline CDR1 reads SGHVS; CDR2 reads FQNEAQ. V dropped 5 bases and J dropped 1; count of bases not matched to a gene: 5.

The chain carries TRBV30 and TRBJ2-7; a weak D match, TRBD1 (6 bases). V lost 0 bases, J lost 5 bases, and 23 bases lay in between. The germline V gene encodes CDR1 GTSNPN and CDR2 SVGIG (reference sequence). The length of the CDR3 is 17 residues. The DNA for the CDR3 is TGTGCCTGGAGTGTTTATCCTCGCCAGGGCAGGGGTCACGAGCAGTACTTC. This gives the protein CAWSVYPRQGRGHEQYF.

The chain's CDR3 is CSVEGVAGTYNEQFF. CDR3 nucleotides: TGCAGCGTTGAAGGGGTAGCGGGGACCTACAATGAGCAGTTCTTC. The chain uses TRBV29-1 and TRBJ2-1; 8 bases map to TRBD2. This CDR3 region has 15 residues. V gave up 1 base and J gave up 2 bases; unmatched junction bases: 4. Germline assignment: CDR1 SQVTM and CDR2 ANQGSEA.

CDR3 DNA sequence: TGTGCCAGCAGCCAAGAAAGGCGACAGACTGAAGCTTTCTTT. It translates to CASSQERRQTEAFF. This chain joins TRBV3-1 (or the pseudogene TRBV3-2) and TRBJ1-1; D possibly corresponds to TRBD1 (5 bases). The CDR3 has 14 amino acids. V dropped 0 bases and J dropped 5 bases, with 10 bases sitting between them. The germline V gene encodes CDR1 LGHDT and CDR2 YNNKEL (reference sequence).

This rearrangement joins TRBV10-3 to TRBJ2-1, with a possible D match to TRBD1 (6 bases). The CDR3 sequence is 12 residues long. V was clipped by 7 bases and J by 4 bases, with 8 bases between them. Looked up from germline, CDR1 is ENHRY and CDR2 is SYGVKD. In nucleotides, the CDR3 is TGTGCCATCAAGGACAGTTACAATGAGCAGTTCTTC. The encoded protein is CAIKDSYNEQFF.

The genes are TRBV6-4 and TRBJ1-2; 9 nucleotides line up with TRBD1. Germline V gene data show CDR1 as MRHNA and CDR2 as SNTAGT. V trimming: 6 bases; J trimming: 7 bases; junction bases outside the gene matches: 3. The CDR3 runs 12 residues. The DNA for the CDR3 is TGTGCCAGCAGGGGACAGGGAGGTGGCTACACCTTC. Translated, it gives CASRGQGGGYTF.

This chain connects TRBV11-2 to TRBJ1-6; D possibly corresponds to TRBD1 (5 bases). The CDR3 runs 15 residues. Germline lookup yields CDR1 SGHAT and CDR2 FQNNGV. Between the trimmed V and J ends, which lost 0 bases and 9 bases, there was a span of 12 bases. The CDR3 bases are TGTGCCAGCAGCTTAGACTTTGGGGGGGGTTCACCCCTCCACTTT. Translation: CASSLDFGGGSPLHF.

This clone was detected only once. The CDR3 coding sequence is TGTGCCAGCAGCTTAGTCATCACGGCAGATACGCAGTATTTT. Translated, it gives CASSLVITADTQYF. This chain uses TRBV7-8 with TRBJ2-3, with D unclear. Germline assignment: CDR1 SGHVS and CDR2 FQNEAQ. V was cut by 1 base and J by 4 bases, with 9 bases left in between. CDR3 length equals 14 residues.

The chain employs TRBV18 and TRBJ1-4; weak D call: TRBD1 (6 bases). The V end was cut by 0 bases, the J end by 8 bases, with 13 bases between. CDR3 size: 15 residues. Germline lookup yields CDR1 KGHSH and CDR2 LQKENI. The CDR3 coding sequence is TGTGCCAGCTCACCACCGGGGGCTAGGGGAGAAAAACTGTTTTTT. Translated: CASSPPGARGEKLFF.

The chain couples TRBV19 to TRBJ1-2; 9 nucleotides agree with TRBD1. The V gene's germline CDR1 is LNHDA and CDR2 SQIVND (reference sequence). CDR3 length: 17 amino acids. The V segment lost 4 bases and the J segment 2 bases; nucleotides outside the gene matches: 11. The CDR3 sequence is CASSTGQGYHSNYGYTF. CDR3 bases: TGTGCCAGTAGTACCGGACAGGGGTATCACTCAAACTATGGCTACACCTTC.

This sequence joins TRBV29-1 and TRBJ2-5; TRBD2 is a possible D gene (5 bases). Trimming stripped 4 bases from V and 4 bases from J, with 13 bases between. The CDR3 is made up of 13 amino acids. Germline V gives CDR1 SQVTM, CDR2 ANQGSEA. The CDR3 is CSVGPRGLETQYF. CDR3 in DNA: TGCAGCGTTGGCCCCCGGGGATTAGAGACCCAGTACTTC.

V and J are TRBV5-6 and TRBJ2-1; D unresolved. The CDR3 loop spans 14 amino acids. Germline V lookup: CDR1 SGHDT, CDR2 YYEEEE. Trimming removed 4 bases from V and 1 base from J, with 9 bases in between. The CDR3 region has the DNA TGTGCCAGCAGCCCCGACTGGTCCTACAATGAGCAGTTCTTC. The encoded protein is CASSPDWSYNEQFF.

CDR3 nucleotides: TGTGCCAGTAGTAAAGATAGTGGAGCGCCCTCCTACGAGCAGTACTTC. This translates into CASSKDSGAPSYEQYF. The chain joins TRBV19 to TRBJ2-7; D remains unclear. V lost 4 bases and J lost 0, with 16 bases in between. The germline V gene has CDR1 LNHDA and CDR2 SQIVND (reference sequence). CDR3 size: 16 residues.

The CDR3 region has the DNA TGTGCCAGCACTCGGACTAGCGCAATCAAGGAGCAGTACTTC. Protein product: CASTRTSAIKEQYF. This chain connects TRBV9 to TRBJ2-7; 9 nucleotides align to TRBD2. The CDR3 runs 14 residues. Trimming cost V 6 bases and J 7 bases; bases outside gene matches: 11. Germline V gene sequence: CDR1 SGDLS, CDR2 YYNGEE.

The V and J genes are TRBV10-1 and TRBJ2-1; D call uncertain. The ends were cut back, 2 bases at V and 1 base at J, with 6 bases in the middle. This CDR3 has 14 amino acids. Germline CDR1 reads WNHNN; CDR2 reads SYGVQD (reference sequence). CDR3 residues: CASSEHRSYNEQFF. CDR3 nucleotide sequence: TGCGCCAGCAGTGAGCATAGATCCTACAATGAGCAGTTCTTC.

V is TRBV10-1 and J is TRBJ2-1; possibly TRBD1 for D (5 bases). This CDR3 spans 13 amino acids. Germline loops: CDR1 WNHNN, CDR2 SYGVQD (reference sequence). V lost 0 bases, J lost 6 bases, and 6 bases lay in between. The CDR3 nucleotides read TGCGCCAGCAGTGAGTCCAGGGCCAATGAGCAGTTCTTC. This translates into CASSESRANEQFF.

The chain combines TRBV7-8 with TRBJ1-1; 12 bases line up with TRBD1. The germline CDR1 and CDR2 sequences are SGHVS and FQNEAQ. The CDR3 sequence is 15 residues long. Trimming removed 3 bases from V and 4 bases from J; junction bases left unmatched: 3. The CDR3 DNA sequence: TGTGCCAGCAGCTTCCCGGGACAGGGGGCCACTGAAGCTTTCTTT. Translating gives CASSFPGQGATEAFF.

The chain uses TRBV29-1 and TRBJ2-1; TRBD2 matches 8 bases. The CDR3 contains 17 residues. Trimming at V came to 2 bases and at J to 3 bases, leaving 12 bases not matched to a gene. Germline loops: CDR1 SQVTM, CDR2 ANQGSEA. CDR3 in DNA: TGCAGCGTTGAAAGGAGCGGGAGTAACCGGATCTACAATGAGCAGTTCTTC. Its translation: CSVERSGSNRIYNEQFF.

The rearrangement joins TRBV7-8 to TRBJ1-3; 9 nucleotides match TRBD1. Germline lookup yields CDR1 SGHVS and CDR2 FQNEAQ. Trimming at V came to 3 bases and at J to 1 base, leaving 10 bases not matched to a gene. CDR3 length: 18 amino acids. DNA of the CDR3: TGTGCCAGCAGCTTGCACTGGGGACAGGGATCATCTGGAAACACCATATATTTT. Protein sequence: CASSLHWGQGSSGNTIYF. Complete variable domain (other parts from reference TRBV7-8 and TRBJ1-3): GAGVSQSPRYKVAKRGQDVALRCDPISGHVSLFWYQQALGQGPEFLTYFQNEAQLDKSGLPSDRFFAERPEGSVSTLKIQRTQQEDSAVYLCASSLHWGQGSSGNTIYFGEGSWLTVV.